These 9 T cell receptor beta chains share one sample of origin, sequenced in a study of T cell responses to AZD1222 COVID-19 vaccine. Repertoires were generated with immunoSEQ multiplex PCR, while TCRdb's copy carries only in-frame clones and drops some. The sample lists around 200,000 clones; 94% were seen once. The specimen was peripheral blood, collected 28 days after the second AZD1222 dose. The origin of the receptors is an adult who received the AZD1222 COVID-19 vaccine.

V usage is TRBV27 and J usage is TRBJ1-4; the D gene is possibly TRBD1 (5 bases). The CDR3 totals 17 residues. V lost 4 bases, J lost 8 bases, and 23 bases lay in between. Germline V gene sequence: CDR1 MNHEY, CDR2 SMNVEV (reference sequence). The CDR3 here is CASSSDLIGAQREKLFF. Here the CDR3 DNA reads TGTGCCAGCAGTTCCGACCTGATCGGGGCGCAGCGGGAAAAACTGTTTTTT.

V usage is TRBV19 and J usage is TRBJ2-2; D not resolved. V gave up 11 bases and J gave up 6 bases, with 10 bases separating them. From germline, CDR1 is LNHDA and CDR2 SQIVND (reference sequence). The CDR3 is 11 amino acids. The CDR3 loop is CAVQWAGELFF. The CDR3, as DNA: TGTGCCGTACAATGGGCCGGGGAGCTGTTTTTT.

CDR3: CASSEYNTASNQPQHF. CDR3 sequence (DNA): TGTGCCAGCAGTGAATATAACACCGCGAGCAATCAGCCCCAGCATTTT. The chain uses TRBV25-1 and TRBJ1-5; no reliable D call. The CDR3 loop spans 16 amino acids. The germline V gene has CDR1 MGHDK and CDR2 SYGVNS. Trimming shortened V by 0 bases and J by 1 base, and 10 bases separated the two germline ends.

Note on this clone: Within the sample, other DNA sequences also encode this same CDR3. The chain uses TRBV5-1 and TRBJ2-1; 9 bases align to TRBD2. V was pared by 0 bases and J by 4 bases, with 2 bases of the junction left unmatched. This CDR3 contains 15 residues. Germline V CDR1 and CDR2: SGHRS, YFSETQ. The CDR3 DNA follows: TGCGCCAGCAGCTTGGATAGCGGGAGTTACAATGAGCAGTTCTTC. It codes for CASSLDSGSYNEQFF.

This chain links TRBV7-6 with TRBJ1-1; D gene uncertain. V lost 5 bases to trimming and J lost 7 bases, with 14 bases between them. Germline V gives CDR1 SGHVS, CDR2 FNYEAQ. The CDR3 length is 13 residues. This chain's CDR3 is CASSLGGDSEAFF. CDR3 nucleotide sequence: TGTGCCAGCAGCCTGGGCGGGGATAGTGAAGCTTTCTTT.

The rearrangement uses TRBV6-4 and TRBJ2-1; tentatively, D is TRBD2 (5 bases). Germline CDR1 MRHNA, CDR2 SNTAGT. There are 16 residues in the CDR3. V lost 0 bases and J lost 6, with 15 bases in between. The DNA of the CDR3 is TGTGCCAGCAGTGACTCGATTTTTTCGGGATTCAATGAGCAGTTCTTC. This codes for CASSDSIFSGFNEQFF.

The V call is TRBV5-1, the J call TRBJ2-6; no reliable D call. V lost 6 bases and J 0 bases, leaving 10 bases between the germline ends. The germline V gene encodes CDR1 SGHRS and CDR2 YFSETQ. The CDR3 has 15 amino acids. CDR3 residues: CASTVGASGANVLTF. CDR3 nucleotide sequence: TGCGCCAGCACCGTGGGTGCCTCTGGGGCCAACGTCCTGACTTTC.

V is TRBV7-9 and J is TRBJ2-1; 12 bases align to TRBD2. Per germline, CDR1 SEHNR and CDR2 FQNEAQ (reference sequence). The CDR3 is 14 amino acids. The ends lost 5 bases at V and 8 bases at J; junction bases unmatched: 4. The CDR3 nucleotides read TGTGCCAGCAGCCGACTAGCGGGAGTCGATGAGCAGTTCTTC. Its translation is CASSRLAGVDEQFF. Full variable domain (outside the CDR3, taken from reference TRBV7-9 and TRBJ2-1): DTGVSQNPRHKITKRGQNVTFRCDPISEHNRLYWYRQTLGQGPEFLTYFQNEAQLEKSRLLSDRFSAERPKGSFSTLEIQRTEQGDSAMYLCASSRLAGVDEQFFGPGTRLTVL.

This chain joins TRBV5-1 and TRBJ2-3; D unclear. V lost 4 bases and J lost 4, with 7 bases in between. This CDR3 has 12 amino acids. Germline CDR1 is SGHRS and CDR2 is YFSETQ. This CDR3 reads CASSTAPDTQYF. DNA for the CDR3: TGCGCCAGCAGCACAGCCCCAGATACGCAGTATTTT.